These 9 T cell receptor beta chains were all obtained from the same sample, sequenced in a study of Ad26.COV2.S vaccination and SARS-CoV-2 variants. Clones were sequenced by immunoSEQ multiplex PCR, and TCRdb holds only the in-frame ones, with some missing. The repertoire has roughly 320,000 clones, over 80% of them found once; the top ten carry approximately 2%. The treatment: around 19 received Ad26.COV2.S at low or high dose, single or two shots; 5 received placebo; per-sample allocation not given. The samples date from day 63 after the first vaccine or placebo injection. Sequencing used peripheral blood, obtained in a trial of Ad26.COV2.S vaccine versus placebo. The receptors originated from a person between 18 and 65 years old who received the Ad26.COV2.S COVID-19 vaccine or a placebo.

V and J are TRBV27 and TRBJ1-1; the D is unclear. The CDR3 runs to 17 residues. Germline values: CDR1 MNHEY, CDR2 SMNVEV (reference sequence). Trimming took off 3 bases at V and 0 bases at J, with 17 bases between the two ends. CDR3 DNA: TGTGCCAGCAGTTTCAGGACTTCTACCTACATGAACACTGAAGCTTTCTTT. Translation gives CASSFRTSTYMNTEAFF.

The rearrangement uses TRBV7-7 and TRBJ2-7; TRBD2 is a possible D gene (6 bases). Trimming removed 6 bases at V and 0 bases at J, with 18 bases between. The germline V gene encodes CDR1 SSHAT and CDR2 FNYEAQ (reference sequence). The CDR3 totals 16 residues. The CDR3 nucleotides read TGTGCCAGCAGTCCCTCCCATAGCGGAGACTCCTACGAGCAGTACTTC. This codes for CASSPSHSGDSYEQYF. Together with reference TRBV7-7 and TRBJ2-7, the CDR3 gives the full variable domain: GAGVSQSPRYKVTKRGQDVTLRCDPISSHATLYWYQQALGQGPEFLTYFNYEAQPDKSGLPSDRFSAERPEGSISTLTIQRTEQRDSAMYRCASSPSHSGDSYEQYFGPGTRLTVT.

The rearrangement links TRBV7-2 to TRBJ1-5, with D uncertain. The germline V gene has CDR1 SGHTA and CDR2 FQGNSA. The ends were cut back, 1 base at V and 5 bases at J, with 6 bases in the middle. The CDR3 runs 13 residues. CDR3 nucleotide sequence: TGTGCCAGCAGCTTAGTTTGGGATCAGCCCCAGCATTTT. Amino acids: CASSLVWDQPQHF.

This chain joins TRBV2 and TRBJ1-2, with TRBD1 matching 8 bases. Germline CDR1 is SNHLY and CDR2 is FYNNEI. Losses at the gene ends were 4 bases for V and 6 bases for J; bases not matched to a gene: 7. The CDR3 runs 14 residues. Written as DNA, the CDR3 is TGTGCCAGCAGTGTACGGACAGGGTGGGATGGCTACACCTTC. It is translated as CASSVRTGWDGYTF.

This clone has only one observation. The V and J genes are TRBV15 and TRBJ1-4; 8 bases fit TRBD1. Losses at the gene ends were 0 bases for V and 10 bases for J; bases not matched to a gene: 10. CDR3 size: 16 residues. Per the germline V gene, CDR1 is LNHNV and CDR2 is YYDKDF (reference sequence). The CDR3 DNA sequence: TGTGCCACCAGCAGAGATGGAGGACAGGGTAGAGGAAAACTGTTTTTT. It yields the protein CATSRDGGQGRGKLFF. Full variable domain (missing parts from reference TRBV15 and TRBJ1-4): DAMVIQNPRYQVTQFGKPVTLSCSQTLNHNVMYWYQQKSSQAPKLLFHYYDKDFNNEADTPDNFQSRRPNTSFCFLDIRSPGLGDTAMYLCATSRDGGQGRGKLFFGSGTQLSVL.

CDR3 DNA sequence: TGCGCCAGCAGCTCGGTCCCAGGGGTTAGCACAGATACGCAGTATTTT. This encodes CASSSVPGVSTDTQYF. The chain employs TRBV5-1 and TRBJ2-3, with D perhaps TRBD1 (6 bases). Trimming shortened V by 3 bases and J by 0 bases, and 14 bases separated the two germline ends. The CDR3 contains 16 residues. The germline gives CDR1 SGHRS, CDR2 YFSETQ. Full variable domain (remainder filled in from reference TRBV5-1 and TRBJ2-3): KAGVTQTPRYLIKTRGQQVTLSCSPISGHRSVSWYQQTPGQGLQFLFEYFSETQRNKGNFPGRFSGRQFSNSRSEMNVSTLELGDSALYLCASSSVPGVSTDTQYFGPGTRLTVL.

The chain joins TRBV12-3 or TRBV12-4 to TRBJ2-2, with D unresolved. V was trimmed by 5 bases and J by 1 base, leaving 5 bases between them. The CDR3 loop spans 13 amino acids. This CDR3 reads CASSKRNTGELFF. In nucleotides, the CDR3 is TGTGCCAGCAGTAAACGGAACACCGGGGAGCTGTTTTTT.

This chain links TRBV3-1 (or the pseudogene TRBV3-2) with TRBJ1-5; maybe TRBD1 (6 bases). V dropped 5 bases and J dropped 6 bases, with 17 bases sitting between them. From germline, CDR1 is LGHDT and CDR2 YNNKEL (reference sequence). This CDR3 region has 15 residues. In nucleotides, the CDR3 is TGTGCCAGCAGCTCCCGACAGGAAGGGGGTCAGCCCCAGCATTTT. Its translation is CASSSRQEGGQPQHF.

The chain is built from TRBV6-5 and TRBJ1-1, with D maybe TRBD1 (6 bases). Trimming stripped 2 bases from V and 4 bases from J, with 14 bases between. This CDR3 is 15 amino acids long. Germline values: CDR1 MNHEY, CDR2 SVGAGI. CDR3 sequence: CASSYKLQGITEAFF. CDR3 bases: TGTGCCAGCAGTTACAAACTACAGGGCATCACTGAAGCTTTCTTT.